The 16 T cell receptor beta chains in this list originate from one sample, sequenced in a study of OX40 agonist ivuxolimab in advanced cancers. Data came from immunoSEQ multiplex PCR; TCRdb stores just in-frame clones and leaves some out. Of approximately 74,000 clones listed, over 75% are singletons. The sample consisted of CD4+ or CD8+ T cells sorted from blood, taken in a trial of the OX40 agonist ivuxolimab. Receptor source: an adult with an advanced solid tumor such as melanoma, head and neck, liver or kidney cancer.

V usage is TRBV18 and J usage is TRBJ1-2; D perhaps matches TRBD1 (6 bases). CDR3 size: 15 residues. The germline V gene encodes CDR1 KGHSH and CDR2 LQKENI. The ends were cut back, 5 bases at V and 3 bases at J, with 16 bases in the middle. CDR3 in amino acids: CASSADSQPYYGYTF. CDR3 bases: TGTGCCAGCTCAGCGGACAGCCAACCCTACTATGGCTACACCTTC.

The J gene is TRBJ2-3, the V gene TRBV11-1, with unresolved D. Germline CDR1 reads SGHAT; CDR2 reads FQDESV (reference sequence). V lost 3 bases and J 6 bases, leaving 7 bases between the germline ends. The CDR3 has 12 residues. The CDR3: CASSFSWDTQYF. For the CDR3, the DNA is TGTGCCAGCAGCTTTAGTTGGGATACGCAGTATTTT.

The chain has TRBV7-2 and TRBJ2-1, with D possibly matching TRBD2 (5 bases). The germline V and J ends were trimmed by 7 bases and 3 bases, with 10 bases remaining between them. Per germline, CDR1 SGHTA and CDR2 FQGNSA. This CDR3 is built from 13 residues. In nucleotides, the CDR3 is TGTGCCAGCACCTGGACTGACTACAATGAGCAGTTCTTC. Translation gives CASTWTDYNEQFF.

The chain employs TRBV7-2 and TRBJ2-6; D remains ambiguous. Trimming removed 1 base at V and 4 bases at J, with 11 bases between. The CDR3 length is 16 residues. Germline-derived CDR1 and CDR2 are SGHTA and FQGNSA. In nucleotides, the CDR3 is TGTGCCAGCAGCTTAGTATCCGGGCCAGGGGCCAACGTCCTGACTTTC. Translated: CASSLVSGPGANVLTF.

The chain uses TRBV7-9 and TRBJ2-1; D gene uncertain. In germline, CDR1 is SEHNR, CDR2 FQNEAQ (reference sequence). V was cut by 2 bases and J by 5 bases, with 7 bases left in between. This CDR3 is built from 13 residues. The CDR3 DNA follows: TGTGCCAGCAGCTTACTAAGGGACAATGAGCAGTTCTTC. Translating gives CASSLLRDNEQFF.

V is TRBV7-9 and J is TRBJ2-1; 12 bases fit TRBD2. Germline CDR1 SEHNR, CDR2 FQNEAQ (reference sequence). V lost 4 bases and J lost 0; bases outside the gene matches: 7. This CDR3 contains 18 residues. As DNA, the CDR3 is TGTGCCAGCAGCTCTGGGACTAGCGGGTTAGTCTCCTACAATGAGCAGTTCTTC. The encoded protein is CASSSGTSGLVSYNEQFF.

This clone was counted once. The chain has TRBV5-6 and TRBJ2-7; 8 bases map to TRBD1. Germline assignment: CDR1 SGHDT and CDR2 YYEEEE. The CDR3 covers 17 residues. Unmatched junction bases numbered 15, after V lost 4 bases and J lost 3 bases. CDR3 loop: CASSAGTGQPGVYEQYF. The DNA for the CDR3 is TGTGCCAGCAGCGCAGGGACAGGCCAACCCGGCGTCTACGAGCAGTACTTC.

The rearrangement uses TRBV6-6 and TRBJ2-5; TRBD2 matches at 8 bases. The germline V gene has CDR1 MNHNY and CDR2 SVGAGI (reference sequence). J lost 5 bases, V lost 6 bases, and 8 bases had no gene match. The length of the CDR3 is 14 residues. The CDR3 protein is CASRTAGVEETQYF. Written as DNA, the CDR3 is TGTGCCAGCAGGACAGCGGGAGTTGAGGAGACCCAGTACTTC.

The V gene is TRBV2, the J gene TRBJ2-5; the D call may be TRBD1 or TRBD2 (5 bases each). The V and J ends lost 1 base and 4 bases respectively, with 19 bases between them. From germline, CDR1 is SNHLY and CDR2 FYNNEI. There are 17 residues in the CDR3. The DNA for the CDR3 is TGTGCCAGCAGTGAAGGGGTGGTCGGGACGGGTATAGAGACCCAGTACTTC. It encodes CASSEGVVGTGIETQYF.

V is TRBV6-4 and J is TRBJ2-1, with 7 bases matching TRBD2. Trimming at V came to 5 bases and at J to 4 bases, leaving 11 bases not matched to a gene. This CDR3 has 16 residues. The germline CDR1 and CDR2 sequences are MRHNA and SNTAGT. DNA of the CDR3: TGTGCCAGCAGTCCCGAACTAGCGCCATCGTACAATGAGCAGTTCTTC. The encoded protein is CASSPELAPSYNEQFF.

The chain couples TRBV5-4 to TRBJ2-3; the match to TRBD2 covers 7 bases. The CDR3 length is 16 residues. The germline V gene encodes CDR1 SGHNT and CDR2 YYREEE (reference sequence). V lost 2 bases to trimming and J lost 6 bases; unmatched junction nucleotides: 12. In DNA form, the CDR3 reads TGTGCCAGCAGCTTAAGACTAGCCCAATTGGTTGATACGCAGTATTTT. Translated, it gives CASSLRLAQLVDTQYF.

CDR3 sequence reads: CASTIMRKETQYF. The CDR3 DNA follows: TGTGCCAGCACCATTATGCGGAAAGAGACCCAGTACTTC. The chain joins TRBV7-8 to TRBJ2-5; D remains unclear. This CDR3 has 13 amino acids. V was trimmed by 7 bases and J by 3 bases, leaving 12 bases between them. CDR1 SGHVS and CDR2 FQNEAQ come from the germline V gene.

This chain uses TRBV21-1 with TRBJ2-7. TRBV21-1 is a pseudogene. The CDR3 is made up of 16 amino acids. Here the CDR3 reads CASSKRGALRSYEQYF. CDR3 DNA sequence: TGTGCCAGCAGCAAAAGGGGGGCCTTACGGTCCTACGAGCAGTACTTC.

This clone was picked up one time. The V call is TRBV5-1, the J call TRBJ2-7, with D unclear. The CDR3 is 14 residues long. From germline, CDR1 is SGHRS and CDR2 YFSETQ. V was pared by 4 bases and J by 5 bases, with 16 bases between. The DNA for the CDR3 is TGCGCCAGCAGCCCCACTGCCCGGTCTCACGAGCAGTACTTC. This encodes CASSPTARSHEQYF.

The chain combines TRBV7-2 with TRBJ2-1; TRBD2 aligns across 7 bases. The CDR3 length is 14 residues. J gave up 9 bases and V 2 bases, and 7 bases lay outside the gene matches. CDR1 is SGHTA, CDR2 FQGNSA, per germline. The CDR3 reads CASSLKAGDGEQFF. For the CDR3, the DNA is TGTGCCAGCAGCTTAAAGGCGGGAGATGGTGAGCAGTTCTTC.

The chain recombines TRBV19 with TRBJ2-1; no definite D call. This CDR3 has 12 amino acids. V was cut by 3 bases and J by 4 bases, with 4 bases left in between. The germline V gene has CDR1 LNHDA and CDR2 SQIVND (reference sequence). The CDR3 sequence is CASSMQYNEQFF. In DNA form, the CDR3 reads TGTGCCAGTAGTATGCAGTACAATGAGCAGTTCTTC.